This T cell receptor beta chain was recorded in a study of T cells in Graves' hyperthyroidism and ophthalmopathy. Study observations and caveats: Ophthalmopathy, which appeared later, was predicted by the model a median 6.5 months before onset.

The CDR3 sequence is 16 residues long. Germline loops: CDR1 KGHDR, CDR2 SFDVKD. J was trimmed by 7 bases and V by 3 bases; bases with no gene match: 12. Of note for this clonotype: Its matching antigen is unknown.

The investigators amplified TCR beta CDR3 regions from RNA transcripts. With the HTBI primer set, the TCR CDR3 went through a first round of RT-PCR. TCRdb ran MiXCR on the multiplex PCR reads and lists one entry per CDR3 protein. The data hold under 700,000 distinct CDR3 sequences, with roughly 50% observed a single time. Uncontrolled infection, other autoimmune disease, pregnancy or lactation excluded patients. This chain uses TRBV24-1 with TRBJ2-7; the match to TRBD2 covers 9 bases. The sequence came from a woman aged 18-35 years with Graves' hyperthyroidism. The sequencing input was peripheral blood or thyroid tissue (not recorded which). The CDR3 sequence is CATSDELAGTGNEQYF. As DNA, the CDR3 is TGTGCCACCAGTGATGAGCTAGCGGGAACGGGTAATGAGCAGTACTTC.